One sample yielded the 23 T cell receptor beta chains listed below, sequenced in a study of T-cell reconstitution after alpha-beta-depleted transplantation in children. Preparing the TCRbeta library involved the use of unique molecular identifiers. Each CDR3 protein is one row after TCRdb ran MiXCR on the PCR reads. There are approximately 500,000 distinct CDR3 sequences in the sample; about 10% occur only once, and 2% lies in the top ten. Here the sequenced sample was PBMCs, taken before TCRalphabeta/CD19-depleted stem cell transplant. The source of these receptors is a child aged 2-9 years with inherited bone marrow failure, due to receive a stem cell transplant.

This clonotype was seen only a few times. This chain connects TRBV7-2 to TRBJ2-7; possibly TRBD1 for D (5 bases). Trimming took 0 bases from V and 5 from J, leaving 11 bases between them. This CDR3 is 14 amino acids long. Germline V gives CDR1 SGHTA, CDR2 FQGNSA. CDR3 DNA sequence: TGTGCCAGCAGCTTAGCGGCAGGGTTCCACGAGCAGTACTTC. It specifies CASSLAAGFHEQYF.

In its sample, this clonotype was seen many times. The chain couples TRBV20-1 to TRBJ2-1, with D unresolved. CDR3 length: 13 residues. Trimming pared 2 bases from V and 0 bases from J, leaving 5 bases between. Looked up from germline, CDR1 is DFQATT and CDR2 is SNEGSKA (reference sequence). This chain's CDR3 is CSARKGSYNEQFF. The CDR3 DNA reads as TGCAGTGCTAGAAAGGGCTCCTACAATGAGCAGTTCTTC.

There are many counts of this clonotype. V usage is TRBV27 and J usage is TRBJ1-5; tentatively, D is TRBD1 (6 bases). The CDR3 consists of 13 residues. Looked up from germline, CDR1 is MNHEY and CDR2 is SMNVEV (reference sequence). Trimming stripped 2 bases from V and 6 bases from J, with 8 bases between. The chain's CDR3 is CASSLRGAQPQHF. The CDR3 DNA follows: TGTGCCAGCAGTTTACGGGGGGCTCAGCCCCAGCATTTT.

This clonotype was counted at least ten times. The chain has TRBV5-6 and TRBJ2-7; 7 bases agree with TRBD1. CDR1 is SGHDT, CDR2 YYEEEE, per germline. The CDR3 contains 14 residues. The V segment lost 3 bases and the J segment 4 bases; nucleotides outside the gene matches: 7. This chain's CDR3 is CASSSRDSPYEQYF. The CDR3 coding sequence is TGTGCCAGCAGCTCCCGGGACAGCCCTTACGAGCAGTACTTC.

This clonotype occurred a few times. The gene calls are TRBV7-9 and TRBJ2-1, with 8 bases fitting TRBD2. The CDR3 extends over 13 amino acids. After removal of 9 bases from V and 6 bases from J, the junction contained 7 bases not matched to a gene. Germline V gene sequence: CDR1 SEHNR, CDR2 FQNEAQ (reference sequence). The DNA for the CDR3 is TGTGCCAGTAAGATTAGCGGGACCAATGAGCAGTTCTTC. Translating gives CASKISGTNEQFF.

J is TRBJ2-1 and V is TRBV9; D remains unclear. Trimming stripped 0 bases from V and 6 bases from J, with 7 bases between. The CDR3 runs to 13 residues. Germline-derived CDR1 and CDR2 are SGDLS and YYNGEE. The CDR3 here is CASSVVGPNEQFF. The CDR3 region has the DNA TGTGCCAGCAGCGTAGTGGGCCCCAATGAGCAGTTCTTC. Variable domain in full (rest from reference TRBV9 and TRBJ2-1): DSGVTQTPKHLITATGQRVTLRCSPRSGDLSVYWYQQSLDQGLQFLIQYYNGEERAKGNILERFSAQQFPDLHSELNLSSLELGDSALYFCASSVVGPNEQFFGPGTRLTVL.

The CDR3 sequence: CASSSPDRGTYEQYF. CDR3 sequence (DNA): TGTGCCAGCAGCTCCCCGGACAGGGGCACCTACGAGCAGTACTTC. The V gene is TRBV7-9, the J gene TRBJ2-7; TRBD1 matches 9 bases. From germline, CDR1 is SEHNR and CDR2 FQNEAQ (reference sequence). This CDR3 contains 15 residues. Germline trimming cut 4 bases from V and 2 bases from J; bases unmatched to any gene: 6.

The sample holds many counts of this clonotype. The chain couples TRBV11-2 to TRBJ2-1; TRBD2 matches 14 bases. Germline CDR1 SGHAT, CDR2 FQNNGV. Unmatched junction bases numbered 6, after V lost 5 bases and J lost 9 bases. This CDR3 is 15 amino acids long. The CDR3 sequence is CASSPGTSGRGEQFF. In DNA, the CDR3 is TGTGCCAGCAGCCCCGGGACTAGCGGGAGAGGTGAGCAGTTCTTC.

Ten or more counts support this clonotype. The V call is TRBV30, the J call TRBJ2-2; 7 bases are shared with TRBD2. The germline V gene has CDR1 GTSNPN and CDR2 SVGIG (reference sequence). This CDR3 comprises 15 residues. V lost 2 bases and J lost 3; bases outside the gene matches: 6. For the CDR3, the DNA is TGTGCCTGGAGTCCGGCGGGAGAGGACACCGGGGAGCTGTTTTTT. It yields the protein CAWSPAGEDTGELFF. The full variable domain, in which reference TRBV30 and TRBJ2-2 provide the parts outside the CDR3, is SQTIHQWPATLVQPVGSPLSLECTVEGTSNPNLYWYRQAAGRGLQLLFYSVGIGQISSEVPQNLSASRPQDRQFILSSKKLLLSDSGFYLCAWSPAGEDTGELFFGEGSRLTVL.

There are many counts of this clonotype. V gene TRBV5-6 combines with J gene TRBJ2-3; D is perhaps TRBD1 or TRBD2 (5 bases each). Germline V lookup: CDR1 SGHDT, CDR2 YYEEEE. V was shortened by 4 bases and J by 9 bases, with 15 bases between the two germline ends. The CDR3 loop spans 13 amino acids. The DNA of the CDR3 is TGTGCCAGCAGCAGTCCGGGGACCTGGACGCAGTATTTT. Residues: CASSSPGTWTQYF. The full variable domain, in which reference TRBV5-6 and TRBJ2-3 provide the parts outside the CDR3, is DAGVTQSPTHLIKTRGQQVTLRCSPKSGHDTVSWYQQALGQGPQFIFQYYEEEERQRGNFPDRFSGHQFPNYSSELNVNALLLGDSALYLCASSSPGTWTQYFGPGTRLTVL.

Concerning this clonotype: Since a much larger clone is just one base distant, this may be a read error. The rearrangement joins TRBV5-4 to TRBJ2-1; 12 bases map to TRBD2. This CDR3 is built from 13 residues. In germline, CDR1 is SGHNT, CDR2 YYREEE (reference sequence). The CDR3, as DNA: TGTGGCATTGGGCTAGCGGGAGGGGTTGACCAGTTCTTC. It translates to CGIGLAGGVDQFF.

There are many counts of this clonotype. The chain employs TRBV3-1 and TRBJ2-7; possible D gene TRBD2, 5 bases. CDR1 is LGHDT, CDR2 YNNKEL, per germline (reference sequence). There are 14 residues in the CDR3. V was clipped by 1 base and J by 4 bases, with 11 bases between them. CDR3 residues: CASSQGAGGYEQYF. The CDR3 nucleotides read TGTGCCAGCAGCCAAGGGGCAGGAGGTTACGAGCAGTACTTC.

This clonotype has at least ten counts. V is TRBV20-1 and J is TRBJ2-3; D remains ambiguous. Germline lookup yields CDR1 DFQATT and CDR2 SNEGSKA (reference sequence). There are 13 residues in the CDR3. V gave up 5 bases and J gave up 8 bases, with 17 bases separating them. The CDR3 nucleotides read TGCAGTGCTGAACCGGGCCCTCTCGGTACGCAGTATTTT. Residues: CSAEPGPLGTQYF.

Many counts were recorded for this clonotype. The chain couples TRBV12-3 or TRBV12-4 to TRBJ1-2; 7 bases map to TRBD1. The CDR3 length is 16 residues. The junction had 10 bases not matched to a gene; V was cut back by 2 bases and J by 4 bases. The CDR3 reads CASSLKGALSVYGYTF. DNA of the CDR3: TGTGCCAGCAGTTTAAAGGGGGCCCTATCTGTCTATGGCTACACCTTC.

In this sample, this clonotype turned up many times. The chain couples TRBV6-2 or TRBV6-3 to TRBJ2-7, with 10 bases identical to TRBD1. Germline V lookup: CDR1 MNHEY, CDR2 SVGEGT. This CDR3 has 16 residues. V gave up 5 bases and J gave up 5 bases; unmatched junction bases: 12. CDR3 in amino acids: CASSRLNRDRGNEQYF. For the CDR3, the DNA is TGTGCCAGCAGTCGCTTGAACCGGGACAGGGGAAACGAGCAGTACTTC.

This clonotype was counted between two and nine times. The V call is TRBV12-3 or TRBV12-4, the J call TRBJ2-1; TRBD2 matches 11 bases. This CDR3 has 18 amino acids. The V gene end was trimmed by 6 bases and the J gene end by 3 bases; junction bases not matched to a gene: 13. The CDR3 DNA is TGTGCCAGCAGGCCCCTTCCGGGACTAGCGGAAAACTACAATGAGCAGTTCTTC. Translated, it gives CASRPLPGLAENYNEQFF.

This clonotype was counted at least ten times. The chain recombines TRBV9 with TRBJ2-3; 10 nucleotides line up with TRBD2. CDR3 length: 18 residues. Germline V gene sequence: CDR1 SGDLS, CDR2 YYNGEE. The V and J ends lost 0 bases and 3 bases, in that order; junction bases with no gene match: 10. CDR3 sequence reads: CASSVGDSGTSETDTQYF. In nucleotides, the CDR3 is TGTGCCAGCAGCGTAGGTGACTCCGGGACTAGCGAGACAGATACGCAGTATTTT.

Notes on this clonotype: A much more abundant neighbour one base away suggests this may be a read error. The gene calls are TRBV7-9 and TRBJ2-1, with TRBD1 identical over 8 bases. The CDR3 has 15 amino acids. The V gene's germline CDR1 is SEHNR and CDR2 FQNEAQ (reference sequence). DNA of the CDR3: TGTGCCACCAGCGCGGACAGGGTGGGGTACAATGAGCAGTTCTTC. It codes for CATSADRVGYNEQFF.

The CDR3 region is CASSQNGGLAGVETQYF. CDR3 coding DNA: TGTGCCAGCAGTCAAAACGGTGGACTAGCGGGAGTGGAGACCCAGTACTTC. J is TRBJ2-5 and V is TRBV12-3 or TRBV12-4; TRBD2 matches at 13 bases. The CDR3 runs to 17 residues. J was trimmed by 5 bases and V by 5 bases; bases with no gene match: 11.

Remarks on this clonotype: The junction departs from the called germline gene at one end, perhaps through a read error. This sequence joins TRBV6-2 or TRBV6-3 and TRBJ2-3; D remains unclear. This CDR3 spans 13 amino acids. CDR1 is MNHEY, CDR2 SVGEGT, per germline. CDR3 DNA sequence: TGTGCCAGCAGATTATCCAGCACAGATATGCAGTATTTT. Translation gives CASRLSSTDMQYF.

This clonotype was seen many times. The chain has TRBV7-9 and TRBJ2-7, with D unclear. The ends were cut back, 1 base at V and 5 bases at J, with 6 bases in the middle. The germline V gene encodes CDR1 SEHNR and CDR2 FQNEAQ (reference sequence). CDR3 length: 12 residues. CDR3 bases: TGTGCCAGCAGCTTAGGCCTTGACGAGCAGTACTTC. Its protein is CASSLGLDEQYF.

This clonotype was seen at least ten times. The V and J genes are TRBV7-9 and TRBJ2-5; D possibly corresponds to TRBD2 (5 bases). Trimming removed 1 base at V and 1 base at J, with 13 bases between. The CDR3 sequence is 16 residues long. The germline gives CDR1 SEHNR, CDR2 FQNEAQ (reference sequence). The CDR3 coding sequence is TGTGCCAGCAGCTTAGGCCCAGCGGAGACCCAAGAGACCCAGTACTTC. This sequence encodes CASSLGPAETQETQYF.

The genes are TRBV30 and TRBJ2-2; no definite D call. This CDR3 has 14 amino acids. Germline CDR1 GTSNPN, CDR2 SVGIG (reference sequence). The V end lost 2 bases, the J end lost 2 bases, and 9 bases lay between the germline ends. In DNA, the CDR3 is TGTGCCTGGAGTCCAAGCTTAAACACCGGGGAGCTGTTTTTT. Encoded protein: CAWSPSLNTGELFF.